One sample yielded the 3 T cell receptor beta chains listed below, sequenced in a study of blood T cell repertoires in COVID-19. Produced via immunoSEQ multiplex PCR; TCRdb's table is partial and in-frame only. The data hold about 100,000 clones, with 84% observed a single time. The sequencing sample was made of peripheral blood. The receptor set was obtained from a man in his 70s with active or convalescent COVID-19.

This chain links TRBV6-1 with TRBJ1-1; 9 bases align to TRBD1. This CDR3 comprises 14 residues. Germline CDR1 and CDR2: MNHNS and SASEGT. V dropped 6 bases and J dropped 7; count of bases not matched to a gene: 9. The CDR3 sequence: CASSSQGALGEAFF. CDR3 nucleotide sequence: TGTGCCAGCAGCTCACAGGGGGCGCTGGGTGAAGCTTTCTTT.

The chain links TRBV9 to TRBJ2-2, with D maybe TRBD1 (5 bases). The CDR3 has 15 amino acids. The V and J ends lost 1 base and 6 bases respectively, with 13 bases between them. Germline V gives CDR1 SGDLS, CDR2 YYNGEE. This CDR3 reads CASSVHPEGAGELFF. The CDR3 DNA is TGTGCCAGCAGCGTACATCCAGAAGGGGCCGGGGAGCTGTTTTTT.

This chain uses TRBV18 with TRBJ1-6; 8 bases are a match to TRBD1. The trim removed 3 bases at V and 7 bases at J, leaving 5 bases unmatched. CDR3 length equals 15 residues. The germline V gene encodes CDR1 KGHSH and CDR2 LQKENI. The CDR3: CASSPDRTGNSPLHF. CDR3 sequence (DNA): TGTGCCAGCTCACCCGACCGGACAGGGAATTCACCCCTCCACTTT.